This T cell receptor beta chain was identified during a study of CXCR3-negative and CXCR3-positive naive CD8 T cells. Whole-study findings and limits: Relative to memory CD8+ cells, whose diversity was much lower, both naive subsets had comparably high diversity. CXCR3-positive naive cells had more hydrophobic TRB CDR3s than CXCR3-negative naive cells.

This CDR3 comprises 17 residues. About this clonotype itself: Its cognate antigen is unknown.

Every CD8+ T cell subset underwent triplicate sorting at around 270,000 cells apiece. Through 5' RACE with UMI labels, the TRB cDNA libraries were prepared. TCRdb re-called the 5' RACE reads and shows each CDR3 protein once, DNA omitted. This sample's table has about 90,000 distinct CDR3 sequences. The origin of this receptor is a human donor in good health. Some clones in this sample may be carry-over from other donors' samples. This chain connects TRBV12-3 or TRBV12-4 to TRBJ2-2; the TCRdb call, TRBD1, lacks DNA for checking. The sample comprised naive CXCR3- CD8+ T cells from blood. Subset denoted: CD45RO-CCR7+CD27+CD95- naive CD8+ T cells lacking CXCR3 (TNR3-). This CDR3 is CASSFLGTPPNTGELFF.